The 27 T cell receptor beta chains below were found in one sample sequenced in a study of CD8 T cells in Susac syndrome. Reverse transcription of roughly 0.5 to 1 ug RNA was carried out with random hexamers. TCRdb used MiXCR to reprocess the immunoSEQ multiplex PCR reads, holding one entry per CDR3 protein. The data hold about 150,000 distinct CDR3 sequences, with about 94% observed a single time. Sequenced: CD8+ T cells from PBMCs. Receptors were obtained from a human donor with multiple sclerosis.

The chain carries TRBV20-1 and TRBJ2-7; D gene ambiguous. Germline assignment: CDR1 DFQATT and CDR2 SNEGSKA (reference sequence). V dropped 0 bases and J dropped 1 base, with 13 bases sitting between them. The CDR3 contains 15 residues. CDR3 amino acids: CSARDGVGQSYEQYF. The CDR3 DNA reads as TGCAGTGCTAGAGATGGAGTAGGCCAGTCCTACGAGCAGTACTTC.

In this sample, this clonotype turned up once. The chain is built from TRBV7-9 and TRBJ2-7; 7 bases are a match to TRBD2. With V trimmed by 5 bases and J by 6 bases, 4 bases remained unmatched. The length of the CDR3 is 12 residues. The germline V gene encodes CDR1 SEHNR and CDR2 FQNEAQ (reference sequence). CDR3: CASSSGVTEQYF. The CDR3 nucleotides read TGTGCCAGCAGCAGCGGGGTTACCGAGCAGTACTTC.

The CDR3 reads CAWSPGRGGAEAFF. The CDR3 region has the DNA TGTGCCTGGAGTCCAGGCCGAGGGGGGGCTGAAGCTTTCTTT. The chain combines TRBV30 with TRBJ1-1; D possibly corresponds to TRBD1 (6 bases). Trimming took 2 bases from V and 6 from J, leaving 16 bases between them. Germline CDR1 GTSNPN, CDR2 SVGIG (reference sequence). CDR3 length: 14 residues.

V and J are TRBV4-1 and TRBJ2-5; D perhaps matches TRBD2 (5 bases). The V and J ends lost 5 bases and 1 base respectively, with 14 bases between them. CDR3 length: 15 residues. Germline CDR1 reads MGHRA; CDR2 reads YSYEKL. The CDR3 coding sequence is TGCGCCAGCAGCATGGGGAGTAGTTCCCAAGAGACCCAGTACTTC. Translating gives CASSMGSSSQETQYF.

This clonotype has a handful of counts. J is TRBJ2-7 and V is TRBV5-6; no clear D gene. Germline CDR1 and CDR2: SGHDT and YYEEEE. V gave up 0 bases and J gave up 3 bases, with 7 bases separating them. This CDR3 is built from 13 residues. CDR3 protein: CASSLGANYEQYF. The CDR3 DNA sequence: TGTGCCAGCAGCTTGGGGGCAAACTACGAGCAGTACTTC.

The chain joins TRBV29-1 to TRBJ2-2, with D perhaps matching TRBD1 or TRBD2 (6 bases each). Looked up from germline, CDR1 is SQVTM and CDR2 is ANQGSEA. Trimming shortened V by 7 bases and J by 2 bases, and 14 bases separated the two germline ends. The CDR3 is 14 residues long. In DNA, the CDR3 is TGCAGCGCCCTTGGGGGGCCTAACACCGGGGAGCTGTTTTTT. It codes for CSALGGPNTGELFF.

The table lists this clonotype with a count of one. The CDR3, as DNA: TGTGCCAGCACAACCGGGACAGGGGCCTACGAGCAGTACTTC. Its protein is CASTTGTGAYEQYF. This rearrangement joins TRBV27 to TRBJ2-7, with 10 positions matching TRBD1. The trim removed 7 bases at V and 2 bases at J, leaving 5 bases unmatched. Germline CDR1 and CDR2: MNHEY and SMNVEV (reference sequence). The CDR3 has 14 amino acids.

To note about this clonotype: The junction differs from germline at one of its ends, possibly a read error. The chain combines TRBV7-7 with TRBJ1-1; unclear D gene. In germline, CDR1 is SSHAT, CDR2 FNYEAQ (reference sequence). The CDR3 is made up of 13 amino acids. Here the CDR3 reads CASSARQNTEAFF. The CDR3 nucleotides read TGTGCTAGCAGCGCCCGACAGAACACTGAAGCTTTCTTT.

V usage is TRBV6-2 or TRBV6-3 and J usage is TRBJ2-7; D remains ambiguous. Per the germline V gene, CDR1 is MNHEY and CDR2 is SVGEGT. V was shortened by 2 bases and J by 2 bases, with 4 bases between the two germline ends. The CDR3 spans 12 residues. CDR3 coding DNA: TGTGCCAGCAGTTACACTACCTACGAGCAGTACTTC. Translated, it gives CASSYTTYEQYF.

The J gene is TRBJ1-5, the V gene TRBV7-4; D not resolved. Germline V gene sequence: CDR1 SGHVT, CDR2 SQSDAQ. Between the trimmed V and J ends, which lost 9 bases and 4 bases, there was a span of 13 bases. The CDR3 loop spans 13 amino acids. CDR3 sequence (DNA): TGTGCCAGTCGCCGGGGAAGGAATCAGCCCCAGCATTTT. Its protein is CASRRGRNQPQHF.

This chain joins TRBV27 and TRBJ2-2, with D maybe TRBD2 (5 bases). The CDR3 has 13 amino acids. Germline CDR1 reads MNHEY; CDR2 reads SMNVEV (reference sequence). Trimming removed 4 bases at V and 5 bases at J, with 8 bases between. CDR3 sequence (DNA): TGTGCCAGCAGTTCCGCGGGTACCGGGGAGCTGTTTTTT. Translation gives CASSSAGTGELFF.

V gene TRBV29-1 combines with J gene TRBJ1-2; 7 bases match TRBD1. Germline CDR1 SQVTM, CDR2 ANQGSEA. With V trimmed by 7 bases and J by 6 bases, 5 bases remained unmatched. The CDR3 has 11 amino acids. The CDR3 here is CSAIDRDGYTF. CDR3 bases: TGCAGCGCCATCGACAGGGATGGCTACACCTTC.

V and J are TRBV23-1 and TRBJ1-5; D may be TRBD1 (6 bases). TRBV23-1 is labeled an ORF, and its function is uncertain. The germline V and J ends were trimmed by 0 bases and 6 bases, with 30 bases remaining between them. CDR3 length: 21 residues. The CDR3 nucleotides are TGCGCCAGCAGTCAATCGTTGGCAGGGGAGTGGAACGTGAGCCGGACTCAGCCCCAGCATTTT. Translation gives CASSQSLAGEWNVSRTQPQHF.

V and J are TRBV27 and TRBJ2-5; 8 bases agree with TRBD1. Germline lookup yields CDR1 MNHEY and CDR2 SMNVEV (reference sequence). The V and J ends lost 5 bases and 4 bases, in that order; junction bases with no gene match: 15. The CDR3 is made up of 17 amino acids. CDR3 residues: CASSLLGTGTGTETQYF. Here the CDR3 DNA reads TGTGCCAGCAGTCTTCTCGGTACCGGGACAGGTACAGAGACCCAGTACTTC.

This chain connects TRBV7-9 to TRBJ1-5, with D tentatively TRBD1 (6 bases). Germline V gene data show CDR1 as SEHNR and CDR2 as FQNEAQ (reference sequence). The CDR3 is 14 residues long. Trimming pared 5 bases from V and 5 bases from J, leaving 13 bases between. CDR3 DNA: TGTGCCAGCAGCGAATCGACAGGAGATCAGCCCCAGCATTTT. Encoded protein: CASSESTGDQPQHF. Supplemented by reference TRBV7-9 and TRBJ1-5, the full variable domain reads DTGVSQNPRHKITKRGQNVTFRCDPISEHNRLYWYRQTLGQGPEFLTYFQNEAQLEKSRLLSDRFSAERPKGSFSTLEIQRTEQGDSAMYLCASSESTGDQPQHFGDGTRLSIL.

The J gene is TRBJ1-4, the V gene TRBV12-3 or TRBV12-4, with D unclear. The CDR3 contains 14 residues. Trimming removed 4 bases from V and 5 bases from J, with 11 bases in between. In DNA form, the CDR3 reads TGTGCCAGCAGTTACATCGACCCGAATGAAAAACTGTTTTTT. Translated: CASSYIDPNEKLFF.

The chain couples TRBV7-9 to TRBJ2-7, with D hard to call. This CDR3 comprises 13 residues. Germline CDR1 reads SEHNR; CDR2 reads FQNEAQ (reference sequence). Trimming took off 7 bases at V and 0 bases at J, with 10 bases between the two ends. The CDR3 region is CASTPVSSYEQYF. The DNA for the CDR3 is TGTGCCAGCACCCCTGTGAGCTCCTACGAGCAGTACTTC.

The count of this clonotype is one. The V gene is TRBV27, the J gene TRBJ2-7; the D gene could be TRBD1 or TRBD2 (5 bases each). Germline V gene data show CDR1 as MNHEY and CDR2 as SMNVEV (reference sequence). The CDR3 has 14 residues. V was shortened by 5 bases and J by 0 bases, with 11 bases between the two germline ends. The CDR3 reads CASSSRDGSYEQYF. CDR3 bases: TGTGCCAGCAGTAGCCGGGACGGCTCCTACGAGCAGTACTTC.

This chain links TRBV6-5 with TRBJ2-7, with unresolved D. The V gene's germline CDR1 is MNHEY and CDR2 SVGAGI. CDR3 length: 13 residues. The V end lost 0 bases, the J end lost 4 bases, and 7 bases lay between the germline ends. The CDR3 sequence: CASSYSLGYEQYF. CDR3 DNA: TGTGCCAGCAGTTACTCATTAGGGTACGAGCAGTACTTC.

This clonotype showed up just once. The chain recombines TRBV6-5 with TRBJ1-5; the D is unclear. Germline assignment: CDR1 MNHEY and CDR2 SVGAGI. CDR3 size: 14 residues. V was trimmed by 9 bases and J by 4 bases, leaving 16 bases between them. CDR3 sequence reads: CASGQEGANQPQHF. As DNA, the CDR3 is TGTGCCAGTGGGCAAGAAGGCGCAAATCAGCCCCAGCATTTT.

J is TRBJ2-6 and V is TRBV2; possibly TRBD1 or TRBD2 for D (5 bases each). The CDR3 is made up of 16 amino acids. V was trimmed by 7 bases and J by 0 bases, leaving 13 bases between them. Germline CDR1 is SNHLY and CDR2 is FYNNEI. For the CDR3, the DNA is TGTGCCAGCATCGGGGCGAAAAGCTCTGGGGCCAACGTCCTGACTTTC. Residues: CASIGAKSSGANVLTF.

The V call is TRBV20-1, the J call TRBJ2-3; TRBD1 might be the D (6 bases). Per the germline V gene, CDR1 is DFQATT and CDR2 is SNEGSKA (reference sequence). The V and J ends lost 1 base and 0 bases respectively, with 11 bases between them. This CDR3 region has 15 residues. CDR3 nucleotides: TGCAGTGCTAGAGGACAGGAGGTTAGCACAGATACGCAGTATTTT. Protein sequence: CSARGQEVSTDTQYF.

The genes are TRBV29-1 and TRBJ1-4; 7 bases are a match to TRBD1. Germline V gives CDR1 SQVTM, CDR2 ANQGSEA. The CDR3 extends over 15 amino acids. V was pared by 2 bases and J by 6 bases, with 9 bases of the junction left unmatched. The CDR3 DNA is TGCAGCGTTGAATTGCGACAGGGAGACGATGAAAAACTGTTTTTT. Protein sequence: CSVELRQGDDEKLFF.

This chain joins TRBV30 and TRBJ1-2, with D possibly TRBD1 on 5 matching bases. The V gene lost 1 base and the J gene lost 2 bases, with 17 bases spanning the gap. The CDR3 consists of 16 residues. Germline loops: CDR1 GTSNPN, CDR2 SVGIG (reference sequence). In DNA, the CDR3 is TGTGCCTGGAGTGGGGTGAGGGGAGCGACGAACTATGGCTACACCTTC. It encodes CAWSGVRGATNYGYTF.

The chain recombines TRBV5-1 with TRBJ2-2, with D possibly TRBD2 on 6 matching bases. V lost 1 base and J lost 0, with 7 bases in between. The CDR3 is made up of 15 amino acids. Per germline, CDR1 SGHRS and CDR2 YFSETQ. The CDR3 sequence: CASSLQRANTGELFF. The CDR3 DNA sequence: TGCGCCAGCAGCTTGCAGCGGGCGAACACCGGGGAGCTGTTTTTT.

The V and J genes are TRBV5-4 and TRBJ2-6; unclear D gene. The germline V gene has CDR1 SGHNT and CDR2 YYREEE (reference sequence). The V end was cut by 0 bases, the J end by 1 base, with 5 bases between. This CDR3 is 15 amino acids long. The CDR3 nucleotides read TGTGCCAGCAGCTTGGGGGGATCTGGGGCCAACGTCCTGACTTTC. Its protein is CASSLGGSGANVLTF.

J is TRBJ2-3 and V is TRBV29-1; 7 positions agree with TRBD1. Germline V gives CDR1 SQVTM, CDR2 ANQGSEA. V shed 7 bases and J 2 bases; nucleotides not matched to a gene: 15. The CDR3 has 16 residues. CDR3: CSAMIFGTEDTDTQYF. CDR3 DNA sequence: TGCAGCGCCATGATCTTCGGGACAGAGGACACAGATACGCAGTATTTT.